These T cell receptor beta chains were read from a single sample in a study of tumor-infiltrating lymphocytes in localized non-small cell lung cancer. Generated by immunoSEQ multiplex PCR, the TCRdb table keeps only in-frame clones and is missing some. The data contain approximately 7,400 clones, more than 70% of them singletons. The sample comprised uninvolved lung tissue not adjacent to the tumor. The source of these receptors is a human donor with non-small cell lung cancer. Both conserved end residues are part of each CDR3. Fields, in order: V gene, J gene, CDR3 protein.

TRBV29-1	TRBJ1-1	CTSLRREEAFF
TRBV30	TRBJ1-1	CAWIGDTEAFF
TRBV6-5	TRBJ1-1	CASRRQGEAFF
TRBV28	TRBJ2-2	CASGLAGGNTGELFF
TRBV11-3	TRBJ2-5	CASSLDGGSQETQYF
TRBV7-9	TRBJ2-1	CASSLGANEQFF
TRBV11-2	TRBJ1-1	CASSSIRGLDTEAFF
TRBV28	TRBJ1-1	CASSFRDTEAFF
TRBV9	TRBJ1-5	CASSVGSLSQPQHF
TRBV25-1	TRBJ2-7	CASSPGLPGSYEQYF
TRBV6-1	TRBJ1-6	CASSELRQGEGPLHF
TRBV5-1	TRBJ2-1	CASSMSGVYNEQFF
TRBV30	TRBJ1-5	CAWSPPPGTVNQPQHF
TRBV28	TRBJ1-6	CASSLWRGISSYNSPLHF
TRBV10-3	TRBJ1-2	CAISESTQGKDGYTF
TRBV7-2	TRBJ2-3	CASSLAGLVNTQYF
TRBV5-6	TRBJ2-7	CATYKRGGSYEQYF
TRBV10-2	TRBJ2-1	CASRGRGGYNEQFF
TRBV28	TRBJ1-5	CASSRLGRVGNQPQHF
TRBV28	TRBJ2-5	CASSYRGGYQETQYF
TRBV19	TRBJ2-5	CASRHGETQYF